A single sample is the source of the 2 T cell receptor beta chains below, sequenced in a study of T cells expressing NK-cell markers. TCRdb reprocessed the 5' RACE reads; each CDR3 protein has one entry and no DNA is given. The sample's table shows approximately 420,000 distinct CDR3 sequences. The sequenced material came from blood T cells: a sorted CD56 or NKG2C T cell subset, CD4+ or CD8+ T cells, or bulk PBMC T cells (not recorded which). These TCRs come from a woman aged 45-65 years in good health.

The V and J genes are TRBV19 and TRBJ2-1; TCRdb names TRBD1, which stays unverified in the absence of DNA. Germline CDR1 LNHDA, CDR2 SQIVND (reference sequence). The CDR3 runs 14 residues. The chain's CDR3 is CATMGQNSYNEQFF.

The V and J genes are TRBV20-1 and TRBJ2-3; TCRdb returns TRBD1, unconfirmable since there is no DNA. The length of the CDR3 is 15 residues. In germline, CDR1 is DFQATT, CDR2 SNEGSKA (reference sequence). The CDR3 sequence: CSARDAGAFPDTQYF.